These 23 T cell receptor beta chains share one sample of origin, sequenced in a study of shared clonotypes between healthy human individuals. The method was immunoSEQ multiplex PCR; TCRdb's version includes in-frame clones alone and lacks a portion of them. The table records 550,000 to 700,000 clones, around three quarters of them present only once. The material sequenced was memory CD4+ T cells sorted from blood. Subset defined: CD45RA-negative fraction. The source is a woman aged 25 to 39 in good health.

The chain joins TRBV6-5 to TRBJ2-7, with TRBD2 matching over 9 bases. The CDR3 totals 14 residues. J lost 4 bases, V lost 6 bases, and 7 bases had no gene match. The V gene's germline CDR1 is MNHEY and CDR2 SVGAGI. CDR3 nucleotide sequence: TGTGCCAGCAGCGCGGGACTAGCAAATTACGAGCAGTACTTC. This gives the protein CASSAGLANYEQYF.

This chain links TRBV25-1 with TRBJ2-1, with D unclear. This CDR3 region has 12 residues. Deletions cut 0 bases from V and 8 bases from J, with 5 bases between. Germline CDR1 MGHDK, CDR2 SYGVNS. CDR3 sequence reads: CASSEYEDEQFF. CDR3 coding DNA: TGTGCCAGCAGTGAATACGAGGATGAGCAGTTCTTC. The variable domain in full, completed from reference TRBV25-1 and TRBJ2-1, reads EADIYQTPRYLVIGTGKKITLECSQTMGHDKMYWYQQDPGMELHLIHYSYGVNSTEKGDLSSESTVSRIRTEHFPLTLESARPSHTSQYLCASSEYEDEQFFGPGTRLTVL.

The chain has TRBV7-9 and TRBJ2-7; D remains unclear. Germline CDR1 SEHNR, CDR2 FQNEAQ (reference sequence). This CDR3 is built from 13 residues. Trimming cost V 1 base and J 2 bases, with 6 bases left between them. The CDR3 region has the DNA TGTGCCAGCAGCTTAGGGATAGCCTACGAGCAGTACTTC. Translated: CASSLGIAYEQYF.

The chain employs TRBV19 and TRBJ1-1; 9 nucleotides line up with TRBD1. CDR1 is LNHDA, CDR2 SQIVND, per germline (reference sequence). The CDR3 runs 13 residues. Trimming cost V 6 bases and J 7 bases; bases outside gene matches: 6. The CDR3 reads CASSRDREGEAFF. Written as DNA, the CDR3 is TGTGCCAGTAGCCGGGACAGGGAAGGTGAAGCTTTCTTT.

The V gene is TRBV11-2, the J gene TRBJ2-2; a possible D gene is TRBD2 (5 bases). CDR3 length: 14 residues. Per the germline V gene, CDR1 is SGHAT and CDR2 is FQNNGV. Trimming left V 3 bases short and J 7 bases short, with 12 bases between. CDR3 sequence: CASSFALAIGELFF. In DNA form, the CDR3 reads TGTGCCAGCAGCTTTGCGCTAGCAATCGGGGAGCTGTTTTTT.

The chain links TRBV7-9 to TRBJ1-4; TRBD1 might be the D (5 bases). Germline CDR1 SEHNR, CDR2 FQNEAQ (reference sequence). Trimming took off 5 bases at V and 6 bases at J, with 10 bases between the two ends. The CDR3 has 13 residues. CDR3 sequence (DNA): TGTGCCAGCAGCCGCGGGGCCGATGAAAAACTGTTTTTT. This encodes CASSRGADEKLFF.

The V and J genes are TRBV18 and TRBJ1-1, with 8 bases fitting TRBD1. J gave up 0 bases and V 3 bases, and 3 bases lay outside the gene matches. CDR3 size: 15 residues. Germline values: CDR1 KGHSH, CDR2 LQKENI. In nucleotides, the CDR3 is TGTGCCAGCTCACCTACGGGACAGGTGAACACTGAAGCTTTCTTT. It codes for CASSPTGQVNTEAFF.

This rearrangement joins TRBV5-4 to TRBJ2-2; 11 nucleotides align to TRBD1. V gave up 4 bases and J gave up 7 bases; unmatched junction bases: 6. Germline V gene sequence: CDR1 SGHNT, CDR2 YYREEE (reference sequence). There are 15 residues in the CDR3. The chain's CDR3 is CASSPSGQGVGELFF. CDR3 DNA sequence: TGTGCCAGCAGCCCCTCGGGACAGGGGGTCGGGGAGCTGTTTTTT.

The V call is TRBV2, the J call TRBJ2-2; 9 bases line up with TRBD1. The length of the CDR3 is 15 residues. In germline, CDR1 is SNHLY, CDR2 FYNNEI. V lost 5 bases to trimming and J lost 6 bases; unmatched junction nucleotides: 7. The CDR3 here is CASSPRTGEAGELFF. DNA of the CDR3: TGTGCCAGCAGTCCCAGGACAGGGGAGGCCGGGGAGCTGTTTTTT.

The rearrangement uses TRBV7-6 and TRBJ2-7; 16 bases are a match to TRBD2. CDR1 is SGHVS and CDR2 is FNYEAQ in the germline V gene. The CDR3 has 16 amino acids. The J segment lost 4 bases and the V segment lost 4 bases, leaving 4 bases of the junction unmatched. CDR3 in DNA: TGTGCCAGCAGCTGGGGACTAGCGGGAGGGCCTTACGAGCAGTACTTC. Translation gives CASSWGLAGGPYEQYF.

This clone came up many times. The gene calls are TRBV5-6 and TRBJ1-2; 9 nucleotides align to TRBD1. Germline CDR1 reads SGHDT; CDR2 reads YYEEEE. Trimming took 4 bases from V and 1 from J; bases not matched to a gene: 8. CDR3 length equals 16 residues. The CDR3 here is CASSVTGTGINYGYTF. CDR3 in DNA: TGTGCCAGCAGCGTCACCGGGACAGGGATTAACTATGGCTACACCTTC.

This clone was seen only once. This chain connects TRBV14 to TRBJ1-1; D gene ambiguous. Per the germline V gene, CDR1 is SGHDN and CDR2 is FVKESK. Trimming left V 0 bases short and J 1 base short, with 12 bases between. The CDR3 extends over 16 amino acids. The CDR3, as DNA: TGTGCCAGCAGCCAAGATTCAGTGCCCCAGAACACTGAAGCTTTCTTT. This translates into CASSQDSVPQNTEAFF.

V and J are TRBV28 and TRBJ1-1; 9 nucleotides match TRBD1. Germline V gives CDR1 MDHEN, CDR2 SYDVKM. CDR3 length equals 14 residues. The ends lost 5 bases at V and 5 bases at J; junction bases unmatched: 6. CDR3 DNA: TGTGCCAGCAGTGAAAACAGGGGGCATACTGAAGCTTTCTTT. Translation gives CASSENRGHTEAFF.

The gene calls are TRBV2 and TRBJ2-7; the D gene is possibly TRBD1 (7 bases). CDR1 SNHLY and CDR2 FYNNEI come from the germline V gene. This CDR3 has 13 residues. Trimming left V 6 bases short and J 6 bases short, with 15 bases between. The CDR3 here is CASREGQWVEQYF. In nucleotides, the CDR3 is TGTGCCAGCAGGGAGGGACAGTGGGTCGAGCAGTACTTC.

This chain connects TRBV6-6 to TRBJ2-7; no reliable D call. The germline CDR1 and CDR2 sequences are MNHNY and SVGAGI (reference sequence). V was cut by 4 bases and J by 2 bases, with 6 bases left in between. The CDR3 sequence is 12 residues long. CDR3 amino acids: CASSSQTYEQYF. In DNA, the CDR3 is TGTGCCAGCAGTTCTCAGACCTACGAGCAGTACTTC.

V is TRBV6-6 and J is TRBJ1-1; tentatively, D is TRBD1 (6 bases). CDR3 length: 13 amino acids. CDR1 and CDR2 from the germline V gene are MNHNY and SVGAGI (reference sequence). Trimming shortened V by 5 bases and J by 6 bases, and 13 bases separated the two germline ends. The CDR3: CASSAGTPAEAFF. CDR3 sequence (DNA): TGTGCCAGCAGTGCCGGGACACCTGCTGAAGCTTTCTTT.

The CDR3 region is CASSLDVGGFPEAFF. The CDR3 bases are TGTGCCAGCAGCTTAGATGTTGGGGGATTCCCTGAAGCTTTCTTT. The chain joins TRBV7-9 to TRBJ1-1; D might be TRBD1 (5 bases). The CDR3 has 15 amino acids. V dropped 1 base and J dropped 6 bases, with 15 bases sitting between them. Germline CDR1 is SEHNR and CDR2 is FQNEAQ (reference sequence).

The chain carries TRBV23-1 and TRBJ1-2, with D possibly being TRBD1 (5 bases). TRBV23-1 is assigned to the ORF class and has an uncertain function. This CDR3 comprises 14 residues. V was cut by 4 bases and J by 6 bases, with 15 bases left in between. CDR3 amino acids: CASSLDRGSDGYTF. In nucleotides, the CDR3 is TGCGCCAGCAGTCTCGACCGGGGGTCGGATGGCTACACCTTC.

The chain employs TRBV5-4 and TRBJ2-5, with 9 bases fitting TRBD2. V lost 3 bases, J lost 5 bases, and 14 bases stayed unmatched. From germline, CDR1 is SGHNT and CDR2 YYREEE (reference sequence). CDR3 length: 17 amino acids. CDR3: CASSSQGGRAVWETQYF. DNA for the CDR3: TGTGCCAGCAGCTCCCAGGGCGGGAGGGCCGTGTGGGAGACCCAGTACTTC.

The chain combines TRBV5-6 with TRBJ1-2; D may be TRBD1 (5 bases). The CDR3 consists of 14 residues. Trimming took 0 bases from V and 8 from J, leaving 14 bases between them. Germline CDR1 SGHDT, CDR2 YYEEEE. The CDR3 sequence is CASSLELRGHGYTF. CDR3 DNA sequence: TGTGCCAGCAGCTTGGAGTTGAGGGGCCACGGCTACACCTTC. The full variable domain, completed using reference TRBV5-6 and TRBJ1-2, is DAGVTQSPTHLIKTRGQQVTLRCSPKSGHDTVSWYQQALGQGPQFIFQYYEEEERQRGNFPDRFSGHQFPNYSSELNVNALLLGDSALYLCASSLELRGHGYTFGSGTRLTVV.

CDR3 coding DNA: TGCGCCAGCAGCTTGATGAGGGCTAGCGGGAGTTACGAGCAGTACTTC. Encoded protein: CASSLMRASGSYEQYF. V is TRBV5-1 and J is TRBJ2-7; 10 bases agree with TRBD2. Unmatched junction bases numbered 8, after V lost 1 base and J lost 4 bases. Germline CDR1 reads SGHRS; CDR2 reads YFSETQ. CDR3 length: 16 amino acids. The whole variable domain, filled in from reference TRBV5-1 and TRBJ2-7, reads KAGVTQTPRYLIKTRGQQVTLSCSPISGHRSVSWYQQTPGQGLQFLFEYFSETQRNKGNFPGRFSGRQFSNSRSEMNVSTLELGDSALYLCASSLMRASGSYEQYFGPGTRLTVT.

The chain combines TRBV7-2 with TRBJ2-4; 7 positions agree with TRBD1. CDR3 length: 14 residues. Trimming removed 5 bases from V and 6 bases from J; junction bases left unmatched: 7. The V gene's germline CDR1 is SGHTA and CDR2 FQGNSA. The CDR3 spells CASSPKTGPNIQYF. The CDR3 nucleotides read TGTGCCAGCAGCCCAAAGACAGGGCCAAACATTCAGTACTTC.

The sample holds a few counts of this clone. The CDR3 DNA sequence: TGTGCCAGCAGCCAGAGAACAGGCGAGCAGTACTTC. Residues: CASSQRTGEQYF. This chain joins TRBV4-2 and TRBJ2-7, with D maybe TRBD1 (5 bases). Trimming pared 3 bases from V and 6 bases from J, leaving 9 bases between. The CDR3 extends over 12 amino acids. Germline assignment: CDR1 LGHNA and CDR2 YNFKEQ.